The sequence of this T cell receptor (beta chain) was determined in a study of T cells in Graves' hyperthyroidism and ophthalmopathy. What was amplified from RNA transcripts were TCR beta CDR3 regions. In the first-round RT-PCR of the TCR CDR3, the HTBI primer set was used. TCRdb itself ran the multiplex PCR reads through MiXCR, one entry per CDR3 protein. Among nearly 750,000 distinct CDR3 sequences listed, over 35% were seen once. Germline-derived CDR1 and CDR2 are SEHNR and FQNEAQ (reference sequence). This CDR3 region has 11 residues. Source material: blood. This sequence joins TRBV7-9 and TRBJ2-7, with 8 bases fitting TRBD1. The J call is doubtful: the DNA matches TRBJ2-1 better. This clonotype was sampled from a woman in her forties with Graves' hyperthyroidism. The CDR3: CASSPTGGQFF. The DNA of the CDR3 is TGTGCCAGCAGCCCCACAGGGGGGCAGTTCTTC.